The following is a TCR beta chain sequence with its context. The V gene's germline CDR1 is GTSNPN and CDR2 SVGIG (reference sequence). The J segment lost 4 bases and the V segment lost 4 bases, leaving 9 bases of the junction unmatched. This CDR3 is built from 15 residues. Profiling relied on immunoSEQ multiplex PCR, and the TCRdb table lists in-frame clones only, not all of them. This table holds 25,000 to 30,000 clones, roughly 89% found once. This entry belongs to a study of blood T cell repertoires in COVID-19. Study-level information: Sample material is recorded as cDNA or gDNA derived from T cells, B-cell-depleted T cells, or PBMCs.

This chain uses TRBV30 with TRBJ2-1; 8 bases are shared with TRBD2. Sequenced material: peripheral blood. The source of this sequence is a human donor with acute or convalescent COVID-19. The donor label of this sample is uncertain. The CDR3 nucleotides read TGTGCCTGGATCTCCCGGGGGGGCACTTACAATGAGCAGTTCTTC. This translates into CAWISRGGTYNEQFF.